These 18 T cell receptor beta chains were all obtained from the same sample, sequenced in a study of blood T cell repertoires in COVID-19. Here immunoSEQ multiplex PCR was the method, and the copy in TCRdb shows in-frame clones only, minus some. The sample shows about 160,000 clones, over 75% of them seen only once. Source material: peripheral blood. These receptors were collected from a human donor in a cohort sampled during active COVID-19.

The chain employs TRBV10-3 and TRBJ2-5, with TRBD1 matching over 8 bases. With 3 bases clipped from V and 2 bases from J, the junction kept 5 bases outside the gene matches. This CDR3 has 15 amino acids. The V gene's germline CDR1 is ENHRY and CDR2 SYGVKD. CDR3 protein: CAISENRDRQETQYF. The CDR3 bases are TGTGCCATCAGTGAAAACCGGGACAGGCAAGAGACCCAGTACTTC.

V and J are TRBV4-1 and TRBJ2-1, with 7 bases fitting TRBD1. After removal of 3 bases from V and 2 bases from J, the junction contained 7 bases not matched to a gene. Per the germline V gene, CDR1 is MGHRA and CDR2 is YSYEKL. This CDR3 has 16 amino acids. The CDR3 is CASSHATGVTYNEQFF. In nucleotides, the CDR3 is TGCGCCAGCAGCCACGCCACAGGGGTGACCTACAATGAGCAGTTCTTC.

The chain uses TRBV30 and TRBJ1-6; D is unclear. V was clipped by 2 bases and J by 6 bases, with 14 bases between them. CDR1 is GTSNPN, CDR2 SVGIG, per germline (reference sequence). The CDR3 is 15 residues long. The CDR3 loop reads CAWSRNRQINSPLHF. Written as DNA, the CDR3 is TGTGCCTGGAGTCGCAACCGCCAGATTAATTCACCCCTCCACTTT.

This sequence joins TRBV5-4 and TRBJ2-7, with D possibly matching TRBD1 (5 bases). There are 16 residues in the CDR3. Deletions cut 4 bases from V and 2 bases from J, with 19 bases between. CDR1 is SGHNT and CDR2 is YYREEE in the germline V gene (reference sequence). The CDR3 nucleotides are TGTGCCAGCAGCCGAGAAGTCCTGGCAGGGACCTACGAGCAGTACTTC. It specifies CASSREVLAGTYEQYF.

V gene TRBV29-1 combines with J gene TRBJ2-1; 8 nucleotides match TRBD1. Germline assignment: CDR1 SQVTM and CDR2 ANQGSEA. The CDR3 extends over 13 amino acids. The V segment lost 7 bases and the J segment 1 base; nucleotides outside the gene matches: 3. The CDR3 coding sequence is TGCAGCGGGGGACAGGCGTCCTACAATGAGCAGTTCTTC. This codes for CSGGQASYNEQFF.

A single count supports this clone. The chain recombines TRBV30 with TRBJ2-1; 14 bases line up with TRBD2. Trimming removed 4 bases from V and 7 bases from J; junction bases left unmatched: 9. Per germline, CDR1 GTSNPN and CDR2 SVGIG (reference sequence). The CDR3 is 16 amino acids. CDR3 DNA sequence: TGTGCCTGGATACCTGGGACTAGCGGGAGTTCTAATGAGCAGTTCTTC. Residues: CAWIPGTSGSSNEQFF.

A single count supports this clone. The genes are TRBV30 and TRBJ2-7, with 8 bases fitting TRBD1. Germline CDR1 reads GTSNPN; CDR2 reads SVGIG (reference sequence). The CDR3 totals 12 residues. Trimming cost V 3 bases and J 5 bases; bases outside gene matches: 3. The DNA of the CDR3 is TGTGCCTGGAGACAGGGGGGAAACGAGCAGTACTTC. Its protein product is CAWRQGGNEQYF.

The chain employs TRBV10-2 and TRBJ2-5; D perhaps matches TRBD2 (6 bases). Per germline, CDR1 WSHSY and CDR2 SAAADI. There are 13 residues in the CDR3. The ends were cut back, 6 bases at V and 4 bases at J, with 12 bases in the middle. The CDR3 reads CASRPSSVETQYF. CDR3 nucleotides: TGCGCCAGCAGGCCTTCTAGCGTAGAGACCCAGTACTTC.

The chain joins TRBV5-8 to TRBJ1-3; D not resolved. Germline V gene data show CDR1 as SGHTS and CDR2 as YDEGEE. The CDR3 covers 18 residues. V was clipped by 0 bases and J by 3 bases, with 19 bases between them. The CDR3 loop is CASSLDWAERDGGNTIYF. CDR3 DNA sequence: TGTGCCAGCAGCTTGGATTGGGCAGAGAGAGACGGTGGAAACACCATATATTTT.

The chain has TRBV7-6 and TRBJ1-1, with TRBD1 matching over 9 bases. The ends lost 5 bases at V and 6 bases at J; junction bases unmatched: 4. The germline gives CDR1 SGHVS, CDR2 FNYEAQ. The CDR3 is 13 amino acids. CDR3 in DNA: TGTGCCAGCAGCCTGGGACAGGGTCCTGAAGCTTTCTTT. Amino acid sequence: CASSLGQGPEAFF.

The V and J genes are TRBV9 and TRBJ2-3; maybe TRBD2 (5 bases). Germline-derived CDR1 and CDR2 are SGDLS and YYNGEE. V was pared by 1 base and J by 2 bases, with 11 bases between. The length of the CDR3 is 15 residues. DNA of the CDR3: TGTGCCAGCAGCGTATCTGCACTAGACACAGATACGCAGTATTTT. It specifies CASSVSALDTDTQYF.

This clone has a single count. This chain joins TRBV7-2 and TRBJ2-3; 7 positions agree with TRBD1. Germline CDR1 is SGHTA and CDR2 is FQGNSA. This CDR3 region has 16 residues. J lost 2 bases, V lost 6 bases, and 11 bases had no gene match. CDR3 DNA: TGTGCCAGCAGTCCCCGGGGACAGCGAAACACAGATACGCAGTATTTT. This encodes CASSPRGQRNTDTQYF.

The V gene is TRBV11-3, the J gene TRBJ2-1, with 8 bases that match TRBD2. Germline CDR1 is SGHNT and CDR2 is YENEEA. V gave up 4 bases and J gave up 12 bases; unmatched junction bases: 8. The CDR3 totals 13 residues. The CDR3 DNA sequence: TGTGCCAGCAGCTCCGAACGGGGGGGTCTGCAGTTCTTC. This encodes CASSSERGGLQFF.

This chain uses TRBV3-1 (or the pseudogene TRBV3-2) with TRBJ2-1; 9 bases align to TRBD1. The length of the CDR3 is 14 residues. From germline, CDR1 is LGHDT and CDR2 YNNKEL (reference sequence). The junction had 2 bases not matched to a gene; V was cut back by 4 bases and J by 4 bases. The CDR3 reads CASSRDRVYNEQFF. In DNA, the CDR3 is TGTGCCAGCAGCCGGGACAGGGTGTACAATGAGCAGTTCTTC.

The rearrangement uses TRBV7-2 and TRBJ2-7, with D possibly matching TRBD1 (6 bases). Germline loops: CDR1 SGHTA, CDR2 FQGNSA. With 5 bases removed from V and 3 bases from J, the gap between germline ends came to 14 bases. The CDR3 length is 14 residues. In nucleotides, the CDR3 is TGTGCCAGCAGCGCCGGGACATCATTCTACGAGCAGTACTTC. This translates into CASSAGTSFYEQYF.

This clone was seen only a few times. The rearrangement uses TRBV5-5 and TRBJ2-7; 11 bases fit TRBD2. The CDR3 loop spans 17 amino acids. Losses at the gene ends were 1 base for V and 5 bases for J; bases not matched to a gene: 11. The germline gives CDR1 SGHKS, CDR2 YYEKEE (reference sequence). The CDR3 coding sequence is TGTGCCAGCAGCTTGATACCCCCGACTAGCGGGGCCCACGAGCAGTACTTC. Translation gives CASSLIPPTSGAHEQYF.

This clone came up once. The chain couples TRBV6-1 to TRBJ1-2; 7 bases line up with TRBD1. The CDR3 is 14 amino acids. J was trimmed by 5 bases and V by 5 bases; bases with no gene match: 8. CDR1 MNHNS and CDR2 SASEGT come from the germline V gene. The CDR3 loop is CASSYYGQAYGYTF. The CDR3 DNA sequence: TGTGCCAGCAGTTATTACGGACAGGCATATGGCTACACCTTC.

The chain combines TRBV6-2 or TRBV6-3 with TRBJ2-6; D call uncertain. V was cut by 2 bases and J by 2 bases, with 7 bases left in between. The CDR3 has 15 residues. Germline lookup yields CDR1 MNHEY and CDR2 SVGEGT. The CDR3 protein is CASSYPRAGANVLTF. The CDR3 DNA reads TGTGCCAGCAGTTACCCCCGGGCTGGGGCCAACGTCCTGACTTTC.